This T cell receptor (beta chain) is drawn from a study of molecular identifiers for immune sequencing clone quantification. Study observations and caveats: Identical TCR molecules that share a barcode could lead to an underestimation of highly expanded clone sizes.

This clonotype was observed a few times. Antigen unknown. TCRdb ran MiXCR on the PCR reads and lists one entry per CDR3 protein. This table holds about half a million distinct CDR3 sequences, approximately 25% found once. The receptor's source is a human donor in good health. Some libraries in this study had Jurkat cell RNA spiked in. Sequences were obtained from naive CD8+ T cells from blood, with Jurkat cell RNA spiked in. Subset indicated: FACS-sorted CD8+CD4-CCR7+CD45RA+ naive T cells.

The CDR3 nucleotides read TGTGCCAGCAATTTTGGAAGTTTCATGAACACTGAAGCTTTCTTT. This sequence encodes CASNFGSFMNTEAFF. This sequence joins TRBV27 and TRBJ1-1, with D uncertain. Trimming took 7 bases from V and 0 from J, leaving 15 bases between them. Germline loops: CDR1 MNHEY, CDR2 SMNVEV (reference sequence). This CDR3 has 15 amino acids.